A selection of T cell receptor beta chains follows, all from one sample in a study of T cell repertoires in cytomegalovirus infection. From the reads, TCRdb called clonotypes with MiXCR, one entry per CDR3 protein. The table includes some 220,000 distinct CDR3 sequences, roughly 6.5% detected once. The material sequenced was PBMCs. All receptors come from a human donor in good health (CMV status not recorded). Some clones in this sample may be carry-over from other donors' samples. Both conserved end residues are part of each CDR3. A D gene is named only where the DNA matches it firmly. The listing skips clone size in some rows; elsewhere it reads once, few, many or a size class.

CDR3aa,CDR3nt,j_gene,d_gene,v_gene,abundance,len
CASSLLQGKAEAFF,TGTGCCAGCAGCTTGCTACAGGGGAAGGCTGAAGCTTTCTTT,TRBJ1-1,TRBD1,TRBV7-2,many,14
CASGRDRSIDEQFF,TGTGCCAGCGGCCGGGACAGAAGTATCGATGAGCAGTTCTTC,TRBJ2-1,TRBD1,TRBV12-3/TRBV12-4,many,14
CATSRGGVYKAGELFF,TGTGCCACCAGCAGAGGAGGGGTGTATAAGGCCGGGGAGCTGTTTTTT,TRBJ2-2,NA,TRBV15,NA,16
CSAPGLAAYNEQFF,TGCAGCGCCCCGGGACTAGCGGCTTACAATGAGCAGTTCTTC,TRBJ2-1,TRBD2,TRBV29-1,many,14
CASSWGRRNTEAFF,TGTGCCAGCAGTTGGGGCAGAAGGAACACTGAAGCTTTCTTT,TRBJ1-1,NA,TRBV28,NA,14
CASSINARGWYF,TGTGCCAGCAGTATAAATGCTAGGGGCTGGTACTTC,TRBJ2-4,NA,TRBV28,many,12
CASSSPGGGGNQPQHF,TGTGCCAGCAGTTCACCTGGAGGAGGCGGCAATCAGCCCCAGCATTTT,TRBJ1-5,NA,TRBV6-2/TRBV6-3,many,16
CASSYPDSTDTQYF,TGTGCCAGCAGTTATCCAGATAGCACAGATACGCAGTATTTT,TRBJ2-3,NA,TRBV27,NA,14
CATSRDKGGTEAFF,TGTGCCACCAGCAGAGATAAGGGAGGCACTGAAGCTTTCTTT,TRBJ1-1,NA,TRBV15,many,14
CASSSEPYEQYF,TGTGCCAGCAGTTCTGAACCTTACGAGCAGTACTTC,TRBJ2-7,NA,TRBV28,many,12
CSATGTAGNTIYF,TGCAGCGCCACCGGGACAGCGGGAAACACCATATATTTT,TRBJ1-3,TRBD1,TRBV29-1,many,13
CSGKVAGDDFYNEQFF,TGCAGTGGTAAGGTAGCGGGGGACGACTTTTACAATGAGCAGTTCTTC,TRBJ2-1,TRBD2,TRBV20-1,many,16
CASSLSETRREHYGYTF,TGTGCCAGCAGCTTAAGTGAGACCCGAAGAGAACACTATGGCTACACCTTC,TRBJ1-2,NA,TRBV7-9,few,17
CASSQEEAGGYEQYF,TGCGCCAGCAGCCAAGAAGAGGCAGGGGGCTACGAGCAGTACTTC,TRBJ2-7,TRBD1,TRBV4-3,few,15
CASSQGGSGGAGEQYF,TGTGCCAGCAGCCAAGGGGGTAGCGGGGGGGCGGGCGAGCAGTACTTC,TRBJ2-7,TRBD2,TRBV4-2,many,16
CASSRGPQGYGYTF,TGTGCCAGCAGTCGGGGACCTCAAGGGTATGGCTACACCTTC,TRBJ1-2,NA,TRBV12-3/TRBV12-4,many,14
CASSQDLLARPDTQYF,TGCGCCAGCAGCCAAGATCTACTAGCCCGCCCTGATACGCAGTATTTT,TRBJ2-3,NA,TRBV4-1,NA,16
CAISDFQGAGETQYF,TGTGCCATCAGTGACTTCCAGGGGGCTGGAGAGACCCAGTACTTC,TRBJ2-5,TRBD1,TRBV10-3,NA,15
CSARGQGRDTIYF,TGCAGTGCTAGAGGACAGGGGCGGGACACCATATATTTT,TRBJ1-3,TRBD1,TRBV20-1,few,13
CSSGTGRYNEQFF,TGCAGTTCCGGGACGGGAAGATACAATGAGCAGTTCTTC,TRBJ2-1,NA,TRBV20-1,many,13
CAISESENEKLFF,TGTGCCATCAGTGAGTCAGAAAATGAAAAACTGTTTTTT,TRBJ1-4,NA,TRBV10-3,NA,13
CAISDMTRGEGTEAFF,TGTGCCATCAGTGACATGACAAGGGGAGAGGGCACTGAAGCTTTCTTT,TRBJ1-1,NA,TRBV10-3,many,16
CASSPDRGYHTEAFF,TGTGCCAGCAGTCCTGACAGGGGGTATCACACTGAAGCTTTCTTT,TRBJ1-1,TRBD1,TRBV7-2,many,15
CASSPRGLGNTIYF,TGTGCCAGCAGCCCTAGAGGACTTGGAAACACCATATATTTT,TRBJ1-3,NA,TRBV9,few,14
CASSSGWGNQPQHF,TGTGCCAGCAGCTCAGGGTGGGGCAATCAGCCCCAGCATTTT,TRBJ1-5,NA,TRBV5-6,many,14
CSVGGLQETQYF,TGCAGCGTGGGGGGGCTACAAGAGACCCAGTACTTC,TRBJ2-5,NA,TRBV29-1,many,12
CASSLAGSGGGGTYEQYF,TGTGCCAGCAGCTTAGCGGGGTCGGGGGGCGGGGGGACATACGAGCAGTACTTC,TRBJ2-7,TRBD2,TRBV7-2,many,18